This T cell receptor beta chain was sequenced during a study of T cells in Graves' hyperthyroidism and ophthalmopathy. J was trimmed by 8 bases and V by 4 bases; bases with no gene match: 6. Per germline, CDR1 GTSNPN and CDR2 SVGIG (reference sequence). This CDR3 is 12 amino acids long. RNA transcripts gave rise to amplified TCR beta CDR3 regions. The primer set for the first-round RT-PCR of the TCR CDR3 was HTBI. MiXCR, run by TCRdb on the multiplex PCR reads, gives a single entry per CDR3 protein. The sample yields around 530,000 distinct CDR3 sequences, roughly 18% seen once. This clonotype was seen at least ten times.

This chain uses TRBV30 with TRBJ1-2; 8 bases are a match to TRBD1. The sample was blood. The TCR comes from a woman in her late teens or twenties with Graves' ophthalmopathy. The CDR3 coding sequence is TGTGCCTGGACATCAGGGGGCGCGGGCTACACCTTC. Its translation: CAWTSGGAGYTF.